This T cell receptor (beta chain) was sequenced during a study of blood T cell repertoires in COVID-19. Study in general: The United States, Italy and Spain provided the acute and convalescent COVID-19 samples. Sources were T cells, B-cell-depleted T cells, or PBMCs; the material itself was cDNA or gDNA.

The trim removed 6 bases at V and 7 bases at J, leaving 18 bases unmatched. The germline V gene has CDR1 SGDLS and CDR2 YYNGEE. The length of the CDR3 is 16 residues. In the original workflow: Reference gene primers were amplified, and this amplification served to estimate nucleated cell counts. TCRdb keeps only in-frame clones here, not all; method: immunoSEQ multiplex PCR. That table gives V, J and clone size, and the DNA gave D and trimming. Here the sample spans approximately 220,000 clones, about 85% being singletons. This TCR derives from a middle-aged man with acute or convalescent COVID-19. V usage is TRBV9 and J usage is TRBJ1-2; 7 bases match TRBD1. The specimen sequenced was peripheral blood. The CDR3 protein is CASTAGGDSPPGGYTF. CDR3 sequence (DNA): TGTGCCAGCACCGCCGGAGGGGACAGCCCTCCGGGTGGCTACACCTTC.